This TCR beta chain stems from a study of blood T cell repertoires in COVID-19. Study as a whole: Acute and convalescent COVID-19 samples came from the United States, Italy and Spain.

The repertoire was sequenced with immunoSEQ multiplex PCR; TCRdb's copy has only in-frame clones and lacks some. The repertoire holds 250,000 to 300,000 clones, roughly 80% seen once, with less than 5.5% in the top ten. From germline, CDR1 is SGHTA and CDR2 FQGNSA. V shed 0 bases and J shed 11 bases, with 10 bases lying between them. This CDR3 has 12 residues. Everyone who took part was 18 to 89 years old, and they came from 24 US areas. Cohorts were determined from participant-reported clinical history. What was sequenced was PBMCs or T cells enriched from blood (not recorded which). The chain employs TRBV7-2 and TRBJ1-1, with D possibly matching TRBD1 (5 bases). This TCR was recovered from a man aged 35 to 55 who had been exposed to COVID-19. Here the CDR3 reads CASSLAGGTAFF. The CDR3 region has the DNA TGTGCCAGCAGCTTAGCGGGGGGAACGGCTTTCTTT.